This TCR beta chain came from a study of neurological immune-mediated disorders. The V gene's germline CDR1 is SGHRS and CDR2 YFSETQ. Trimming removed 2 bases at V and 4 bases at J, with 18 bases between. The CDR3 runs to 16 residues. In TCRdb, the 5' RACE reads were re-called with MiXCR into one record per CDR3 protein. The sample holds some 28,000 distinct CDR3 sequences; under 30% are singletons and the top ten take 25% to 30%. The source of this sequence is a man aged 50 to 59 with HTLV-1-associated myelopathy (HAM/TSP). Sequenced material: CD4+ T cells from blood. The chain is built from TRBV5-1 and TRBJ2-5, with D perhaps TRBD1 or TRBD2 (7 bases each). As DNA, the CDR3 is TGCGCCAGCAGCTTTACGGGGGGACAGATTCGAGAGACCCAGTACTTC. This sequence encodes CASSFTGGQIRETQYF.